The source of this T cell receptor beta chain is a study of cytomegalovirus exposure and HLA in healthy donors. The CDR3 extends over 12 amino acids. Germline V gene lookup returns CDR1 SQVTM and CDR2 ANQGSEA. The table came from immunoSEQ multiplex PCR; TCRdb's copy has only in-frame clones and leaves some out. The top ten clones hold around 1.5% of a sample with 70,000 or so clones, approximately 93% of them seen once. Overall study results and limits: Most TCR sequences were rare, but some public TCRs occurred in many donors.

Of note for this clone: Its antigen is unidentified.

Sample: PBMCs. The genes are TRBV29-1 and TRBJ2-7; no definite D call. The sequence was collected from a young man in good health and CMV-seropositive. The CDR3 sequence: CSGLDEAYEQYF. In nucleotides, the CDR3 is TGCAGTGGCCTGGATGAGGCCTACGAGCAGTACTTC.